A single sample gave rise to the 25 T cell receptor beta chains below, sequenced in a study of a mutant IDH1 vaccine in newly diagnosed glioma. Time point meaning: week 47, end of study. The vaccine gave 300 ug of a 20-mer mutant IDH1 peptide subcutaneously per dose. Measured with immunoSEQ multiplex PCR; TCRdb has only the in-frame clones, and not every one. Of about 56,000 clones detected, about four fifths appear once; the ten largest clones hold 3% to 3.5%. These TCRs' antigens remain unknown. Sequencing used PBMCs, obtained from a glioma patient whose treatment included an IDH1 peptide vaccine. The receptors derive from a woman aged 50 to 60 with glioma.

V gene TRBV15 combines with J gene TRBJ1-6, with TRBD1 matching 8 bases. The CDR3 is made up of 18 amino acids. Looked up from germline, CDR1 is LNHNV and CDR2 is YYDKDF (reference sequence). V was pared by 0 bases and J by 0 bases, with 4 bases of the junction left unmatched. The CDR3 loop is CATSRDGTGSSYNSPLHF. The CDR3 DNA sequence: TGTGCCACCAGCAGAGATGGGACAGGTAGCTCCTATAATTCACCCCTCCACTTT.

This clone has only a few counts. The chain recombines TRBV7-9 with TRBJ1-1; D not certain. The V gene's germline CDR1 is SEHNR and CDR2 FQNEAQ (reference sequence). V lost 8 bases and J 3 bases, leaving 13 bases between the germline ends. The CDR3 is 13 amino acids. This chain's CDR3 is CASVGKTDTEAFF. CDR3 nucleotide sequence: TGTGCCAGCGTCGGCAAAACGGACACTGAAGCTTTCTTT.

The chain employs TRBV19 and TRBJ1-5, with 7 nucleotides matching TRBD1. The CDR3 totals 14 residues. The J segment lost 3 bases and the V segment lost 7 bases, leaving 6 bases of the junction unmatched. Germline CDR1 LNHDA, CDR2 SQIVND (reference sequence). The CDR3 loop reads CASTSGQINQPQHF. The DNA of the CDR3 is TGTGCCAGTACCTCGGGACAGATCAATCAGCCCCAGCATTTT.

The chain couples TRBV5-6 to TRBJ1-2, with TRBD1 as a possible D gene (5 bases). Germline assignment: CDR1 SGHDT and CDR2 YYEEEE. This CDR3 has 15 residues. The V and J ends lost 1 base and 4 bases respectively, with 14 bases between them. CDR3 sequence reads: CASSLSRAPGYGYTF. As DNA, the CDR3 is TGTGCCAGCAGCTTGTCCAGGGCGCCCGGCTATGGCTACACCTTC.

As to this clone: Different DNA sequences within this sample yield the same CDR3. This rearrangement joins TRBV20-1 to TRBJ2-3; D not resolved. V lost 5 bases to trimming and J lost 3 bases, with 3 bases between them. There are 10 residues in the CDR3. Germline CDR1 is DFQATT and CDR2 is SNEGSKA (reference sequence). The CDR3 DNA sequence: TGCAGTGCTTCAACAGATACGCAGTATTTT. Translating gives CSASTDTQYF.

As to this clone: One end of the junction is discordant with germline, which a read error may explain. CDR3 sequence: CASSLAWLSYEQYF. Written as DNA, the CDR3 is TGTGCTAGCAGCTTGGCCTGGCTCTCCTACGAGCAGTACTTC. The J gene is TRBJ2-7, the V gene TRBV7-7; D gene uncertain. Germline V gene data show CDR1 as SSHAT and CDR2 as FNYEAQ (reference sequence). This CDR3 region has 14 residues.

J is TRBJ1-1 and V is TRBV5-4; no clear D. The germline V gene has CDR1 SGHNT and CDR2 YYREEE (reference sequence). The CDR3 sequence is 13 residues long. The V gene lost 1 base and the J gene lost 1 base, with 5 bases spanning the gap. CDR3 coding DNA: TGTGCCAGCAGCTTGAACAGGAACACTGAAGCTTTCTTT. It yields the protein CASSLNRNTEAFF. The full variable domain, rest sourced from reference TRBV5-4 and TRBJ1-1, is ETGVTQSPTHLIKTRGQQVTLRCSSQSGHNTVSWYQQALGQGPQFIFQYYREEENGRGNFPPRFSGLQFPNYSSELNVNALELDDSALYLCASSLNRNTEAFFGQGTRLTVV.

The chain couples TRBV5-6 to TRBJ2-3; 9 nucleotides agree with TRBD1. V shed 2 bases and J 1 base; nucleotides not matched to a gene: 5. Germline V CDR1 and CDR2: SGHDT, YYEEEE. The CDR3 extends over 16 amino acids. In DNA form, the CDR3 reads TGTGCCAGCAGCTTATACCGGGACAGGGGCACAGATACGCAGTATTTT. This encodes CASSLYRDRGTDTQYF.

The rearrangement links TRBV2 to TRBJ2-4, with D tentatively TRBD2 (5 bases). Germline CDR1 and CDR2: SNHLY and FYNNEI. CDR3 length: 15 amino acids. V gave up 4 bases and J gave up 4 bases, with 14 bases separating them. The CDR3 nucleotides are TGTGCCAGCAGTGTCCCCACGGAGGCGAAAAACATTCAGTACTTC. Its translation: CASSVPTEAKNIQYF.

The chain is built from TRBV7-9 and TRBJ2-1; 7 bases are shared with TRBD2. The CDR3 consists of 18 residues. The trim removed 6 bases at V and 0 bases at J, leaving 14 bases unmatched. Germline-derived CDR1 and CDR2 are SEHNR and FQNEAQ (reference sequence). Here the CDR3 reads CASSPSGQHYSSYNEQFF. The CDR3, as DNA: TGTGCCAGCAGTCCTAGCGGACAACACTATAGCTCCTACAATGAGCAGTTCTTC.

The chain recombines TRBV6-1 with TRBJ1-5; D perhaps matches TRBD1 (5 bases). Trimming stripped 6 bases from V and 2 bases from J, with 14 bases between. The length of the CDR3 is 15 residues. CDR1 is MNHNS, CDR2 SASEGT, per germline. The CDR3 region is CASSIEAGGNQPQHF. DNA for the CDR3: TGTGCCAGCAGCATAGAGGCGGGGGGCAATCAGCCCCAGCATTTT.

CDR3 protein: CAWRNLQGARRYNEQFF. The CDR3 DNA sequence: TGTGCCTGGAGGAATCTACAGGGGGCCCGTCGGTACAATGAGCAGTTCTTC. This chain uses TRBV30 with TRBJ2-1; 9 positions agree with TRBD1. The CDR3 covers 17 residues. Unmatched junction bases numbered 13, after V lost 3 bases and J lost 4 bases. CDR1 and CDR2 (germline): GTSNPN, SVGIG (reference sequence).

The DNA for the CDR3 is TGTGCCAGCAGCACGGGCGGGGGGGTCTACGAGCAGTACTTC. This translates into CASSTGGGVYEQYF. The V gene is TRBV9, the J gene TRBJ2-7; 9 bases align to TRBD2. Germline CDR1 SGDLS, CDR2 YYNGEE. The CDR3 is 14 amino acids. The V gene end was trimmed by 4 bases and the J gene end by 3 bases; junction bases not matched to a gene: 5.

CDR3 DNA: TGTGCCAGCAGCCCAACGGGTTATAATTCACCCCTCCACTTT. Residues: CASSPTGYNSPLHF. This chain uses TRBV6-6 with TRBJ1-6; D remains ambiguous. Germline loops: CDR1 MNHNY, CDR2 SVGAGI (reference sequence). V shed 6 bases and J shed 4 bases, with 10 bases lying between them. The CDR3 is 14 residues long.

This sequence joins TRBV19 and TRBJ1-6; TRBD1 might be the D (6 bases). V lost 2 bases, J lost 0 bases, and 11 bases lay in between. The length of the CDR3 is 17 residues. CDR1 is LNHDA, CDR2 SQIVND, per germline (reference sequence). The CDR3 DNA reads as TGTGCCAGTAGTATAAGGGGGAAGAGCTCCTATAATTCACCCCTCCACTTT. It codes for CASSIRGKSSYNSPLHF.

The chain combines TRBV20-1 with TRBJ2-7; TRBD1 might be the D (5 bases). CDR3 size: 11 residues. Germline V gives CDR1 DFQATT, CDR2 SNEGSKA (reference sequence). The V end lost 3 bases, the J end lost 6 bases, and 9 bases lay between the germline ends. CDR3 DNA: TGCAGTGCTAGGAATCAGGGCGAGCAGTACTTC. This codes for CSARNQGEQYF.

This chain uses TRBV7-4 with TRBJ2-6; D is unresolved. Germline V lookup: CDR1 SGHVT, CDR2 SQSDAQ. The CDR3 consists of 18 residues. The V and J ends lost 5 bases and 5 bases respectively, with 22 bases between them. The CDR3 is CASSRLSSSQSRANVLTF. The CDR3 DNA is TGTGCCAGCAGCAGGCTGAGCAGCTCACAAAGTCGGGCCAACGTCCTGACTTTC.

The chain recombines TRBV9 with TRBJ2-7, with D tentatively TRBD1 (6 bases). The germline V gene encodes CDR1 SGDLS and CDR2 YYNGEE. V was trimmed by 3 bases and J by 1 base, leaving 14 bases between them. The CDR3 has 15 amino acids. The CDR3 loop reads CASSAEDRLSYEQYF. The CDR3 DNA sequence: TGTGCCAGCAGCGCCGAAGACAGGCTATCCTACGAGCAGTACTTC.

This chain uses TRBV19 with TRBJ2-1; no definite D call. V lost 4 bases and J lost 4, with 2 bases in between. Germline V CDR1 and CDR2: LNHDA, SQIVND (reference sequence). The CDR3 sequence is 11 residues long. The CDR3 is CASSKYNEQFF. CDR3 bases: TGTGCCAGTAGTAAGTACAATGAGCAGTTCTTC. Drawing the rest from reference TRBV19 and TRBJ2-1, the complete variable domain is DGGITQSPKYLFRKEGQNVTLSCEQNLNHDAMYWYRQDPGQGLRLIYYSQIVNDFQKGDIAEGYSVSREKKESFPLTVTSAQKNPTAFYLCASSKYNEQFFGPGTRLTVL.

In its sample, this clone was seen a few times. The chain uses TRBV6-1 and TRBJ1-2, with D unclear. Germline CDR1 is MNHNS and CDR2 is SASEGT. The CDR3 is 14 amino acids. V shed 6 bases and J shed 2 bases, with 13 bases lying between them. CDR3 bases: TGTGCCAGCAGATTCGCGGACCAGAACTATGGCTACACCTTC. It codes for CASRFADQNYGYTF.

This rearrangement joins TRBV28 to TRBJ1-5; D is uncertain. CDR3 length equals 15 residues. Trimming took 2 bases from V and 0 from J, leaving 8 bases between them. CDR1 and CDR2 (germline): MDHEN, SYDVKM. CDR3 loop: CASSLGSDSNQPQHF. DNA of the CDR3: TGTGCCAGCAGTTTAGGCTCCGATAGCAATCAGCCCCAGCATTTT.

V and J are TRBV2 and TRBJ2-2; maybe TRBD1 (6 bases). The CDR3 is made up of 15 amino acids. Germline values: CDR1 SNHLY, CDR2 FYNNEI. Trimming shortened V by 4 bases and J by 0 bases, and 9 bases separated the two germline ends. CDR3 coding DNA: TGTGCCAGCAGTGCTAGGGGGACGAACACCGGGGAGCTGTTTTTT. This sequence encodes CASSARGTNTGELFF.

This chain connects TRBV27 to TRBJ2-5; no reliable D call. Germline V gene lookup returns CDR1 MNHEY and CDR2 SMNVEV (reference sequence). This CDR3 has 13 amino acids. Deletions cut 2 bases from V and 6 bases from J, with 10 bases between. In DNA form, the CDR3 reads TGTGCCAGCAGTTTAAGTCACGGGCAGACCCAGTACTTC. It specifies CASSLSHGQTQYF.

CDR3 bases: TGTGCCAGCAGCCTCCAGGGGCATTCCGGCTATGGCTACACCTTC. The encoded protein is CASSLQGHSGYGYTF. The V call is TRBV11-2, the J call TRBJ1-2, with D tentatively TRBD1 (6 bases). This CDR3 is 15 amino acids long. CDR1 is SGHAT, CDR2 FQNNGV, per germline. Trimming took off 5 bases at V and 4 bases at J, with 17 bases between the two ends.

This clone was seen just once. The chain recombines TRBV28 with TRBJ2-7; 8 bases are shared with TRBD1. The V gene end was trimmed by 6 bases and the J gene end by 4 bases; junction bases not matched to a gene: 14. This CDR3 spans 16 amino acids. Germline assignment: CDR1 MDHEN and CDR2 SYDVKM. The CDR3 DNA reads as TGTGCCAGCAGCGGACGGACAGGGCCGCTATTGTACGAGCAGTACTTC. This encodes CASSGRTGPLLYEQYF.